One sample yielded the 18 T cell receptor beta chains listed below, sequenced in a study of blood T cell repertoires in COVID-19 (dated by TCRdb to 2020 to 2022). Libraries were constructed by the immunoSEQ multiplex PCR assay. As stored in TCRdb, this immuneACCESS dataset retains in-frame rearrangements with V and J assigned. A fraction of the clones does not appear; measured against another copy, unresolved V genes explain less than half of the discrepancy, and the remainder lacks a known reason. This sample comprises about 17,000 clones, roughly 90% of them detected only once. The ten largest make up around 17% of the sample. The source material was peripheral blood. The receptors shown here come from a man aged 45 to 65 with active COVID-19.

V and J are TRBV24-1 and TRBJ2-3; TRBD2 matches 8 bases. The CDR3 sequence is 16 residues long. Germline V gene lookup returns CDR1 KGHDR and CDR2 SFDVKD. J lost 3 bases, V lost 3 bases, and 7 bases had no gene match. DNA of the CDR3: TGTGCCACCAGTGATCCTCAAGGCGGGAGGACAGATACGCAGTATTTT. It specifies CATSDPQGGRTDTQYF.

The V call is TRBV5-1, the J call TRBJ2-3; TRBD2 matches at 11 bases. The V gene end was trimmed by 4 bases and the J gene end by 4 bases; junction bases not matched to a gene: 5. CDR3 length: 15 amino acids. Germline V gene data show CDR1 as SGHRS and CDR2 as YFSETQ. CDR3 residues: CASSPTSGSPDTQYF. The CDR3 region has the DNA TGCGCCAGCAGCCCTACTAGCGGGAGCCCAGATACGCAGTATTTT.

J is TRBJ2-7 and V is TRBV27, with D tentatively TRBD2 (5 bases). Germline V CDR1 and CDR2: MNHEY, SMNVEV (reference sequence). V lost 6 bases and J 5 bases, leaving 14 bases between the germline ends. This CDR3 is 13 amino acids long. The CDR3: CASSPGLPNEQYF. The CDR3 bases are TGTGCCAGCAGCCCGGGATTGCCCAACGAGCAGTACTTC.

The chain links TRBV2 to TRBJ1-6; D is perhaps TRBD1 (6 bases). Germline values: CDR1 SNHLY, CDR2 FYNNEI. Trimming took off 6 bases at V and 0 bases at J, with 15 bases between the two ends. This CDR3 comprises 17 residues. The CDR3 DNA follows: TGTGCCAGCAGAGCACGGACAGCGATCTCCTATAATTCACCCCTCCACTTT. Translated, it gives CASRARTAISYNSPLHF.

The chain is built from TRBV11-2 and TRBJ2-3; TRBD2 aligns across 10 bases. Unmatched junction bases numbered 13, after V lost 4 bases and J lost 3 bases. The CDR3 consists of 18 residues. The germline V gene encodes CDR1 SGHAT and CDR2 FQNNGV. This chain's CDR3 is CASSSGTSETLGTDTQYF. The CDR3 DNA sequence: TGTGCCAGCAGCTCCGGGACTAGCGAAACCCTTGGAACAGATACGCAGTATTTT.

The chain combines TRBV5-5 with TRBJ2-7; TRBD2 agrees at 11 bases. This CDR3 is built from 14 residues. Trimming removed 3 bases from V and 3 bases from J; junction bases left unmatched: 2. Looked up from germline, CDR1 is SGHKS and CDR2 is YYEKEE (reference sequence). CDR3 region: CASSSGTSGYEQYF. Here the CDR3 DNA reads TGTGCCAGCAGCTCGGGGACTAGCGGCTACGAGCAGTACTTC. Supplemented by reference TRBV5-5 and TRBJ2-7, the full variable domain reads DAGVTQSPTHLIKTRGQQVTLRCSPISGHKSVSWYQQVLGQGPQFIFQYYEKEERGRGNFPDRFSARQFPNYSSELNVNALLLGDSALYLCASSSGTSGYEQYFGPGTRLTVT.

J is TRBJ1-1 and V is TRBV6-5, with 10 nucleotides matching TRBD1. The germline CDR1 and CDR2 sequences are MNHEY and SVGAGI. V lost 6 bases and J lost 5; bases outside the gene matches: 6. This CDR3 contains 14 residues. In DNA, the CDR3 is TGTGCCAGCAGCCCCGGGACAGGGGTAACTGAAGCTTTCTTT. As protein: CASSPGTGVTEAFF.

CDR3 region: CASSQDLAASTDTQYF. CDR3 in DNA: TGCGCCAGCAGCCAAGACCTAGCGGCTAGCACAGATACGCAGTATTTT. V is TRBV4-1 and J is TRBJ2-3; 7 bases align to TRBD2. The ends lost 0 bases at V and 0 bases at J; junction bases unmatched: 3. CDR3 size: 16 residues. Germline V lookup: CDR1 MGHRA, CDR2 YSYEKL.

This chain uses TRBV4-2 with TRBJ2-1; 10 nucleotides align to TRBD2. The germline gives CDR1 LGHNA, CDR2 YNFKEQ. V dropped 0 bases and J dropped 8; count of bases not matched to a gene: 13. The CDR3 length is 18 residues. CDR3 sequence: CASSQERGASGSRHEQFF. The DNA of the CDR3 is TGTGCCAGCAGCCAAGAGAGGGGGGCTAGCGGGAGCCGACATGAGCAGTTCTTC.

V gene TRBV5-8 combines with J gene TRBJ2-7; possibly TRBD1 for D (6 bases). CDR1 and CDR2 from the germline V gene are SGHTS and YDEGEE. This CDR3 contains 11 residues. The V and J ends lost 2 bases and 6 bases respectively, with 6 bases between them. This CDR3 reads CASSLGGEQYF. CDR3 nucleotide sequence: TGTGCCAGCAGCTTAGGGGGCGAGCAGTACTTC.

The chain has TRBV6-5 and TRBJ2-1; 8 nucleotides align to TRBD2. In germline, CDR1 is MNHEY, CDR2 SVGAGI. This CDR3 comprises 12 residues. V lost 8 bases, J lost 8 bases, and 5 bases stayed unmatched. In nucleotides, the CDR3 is TGTGCCAGCGGTAGCGGGAAATATGAGCAGTTCTTC. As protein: CASGSGKYEQFF.

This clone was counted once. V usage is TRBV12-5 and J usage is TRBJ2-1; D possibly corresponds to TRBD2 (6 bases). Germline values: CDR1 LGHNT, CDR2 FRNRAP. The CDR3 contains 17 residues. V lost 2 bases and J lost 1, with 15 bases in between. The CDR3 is CASGLSLARTSYNEQFF. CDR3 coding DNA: TGTGCTAGTGGTTTGTCCCTAGCGAGGACGTCCTACAATGAGCAGTTCTTC.

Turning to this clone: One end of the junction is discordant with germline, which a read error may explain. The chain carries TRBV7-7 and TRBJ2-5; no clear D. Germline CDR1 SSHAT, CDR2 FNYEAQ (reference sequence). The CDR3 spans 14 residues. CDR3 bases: TGTGCTAGCAGCTTAAGATTGAGAGAAGAGACCCAGTACTTC. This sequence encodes CASSLRLREETQYF.

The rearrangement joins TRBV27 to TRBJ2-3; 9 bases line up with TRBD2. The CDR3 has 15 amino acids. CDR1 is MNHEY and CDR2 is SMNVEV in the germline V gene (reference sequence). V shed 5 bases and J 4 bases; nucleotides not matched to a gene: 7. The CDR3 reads CASSPVAGDADTQYF. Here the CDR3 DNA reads TGTGCCAGCAGTCCGGTAGCGGGAGACGCAGATACGCAGTATTTT.

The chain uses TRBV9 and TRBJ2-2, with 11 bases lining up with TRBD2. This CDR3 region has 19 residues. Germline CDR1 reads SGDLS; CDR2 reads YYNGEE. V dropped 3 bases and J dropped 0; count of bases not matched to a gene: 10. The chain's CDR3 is CASSARAGTSGSNTGELFF. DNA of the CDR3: TGTGCCAGCAGCGCCCGAGCCGGGACTAGCGGCTCGAACACCGGGGAGCTGTTTTTT.

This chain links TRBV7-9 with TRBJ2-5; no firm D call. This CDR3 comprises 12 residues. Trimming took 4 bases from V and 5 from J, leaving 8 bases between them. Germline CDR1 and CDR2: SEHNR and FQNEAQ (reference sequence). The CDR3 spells CASSSSWETQYF. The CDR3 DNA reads TGTGCCAGCAGCTCCAGTTGGGAGACCCAGTACTTC.

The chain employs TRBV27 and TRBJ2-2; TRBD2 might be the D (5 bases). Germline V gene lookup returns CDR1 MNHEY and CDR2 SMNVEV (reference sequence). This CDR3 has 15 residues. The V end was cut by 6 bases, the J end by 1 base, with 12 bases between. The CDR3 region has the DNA TGTGCCAGCAGGCGACTACCCCTGAACACCGGGGAGCTGTTTTTT. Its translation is CASRRLPLNTGELFF.

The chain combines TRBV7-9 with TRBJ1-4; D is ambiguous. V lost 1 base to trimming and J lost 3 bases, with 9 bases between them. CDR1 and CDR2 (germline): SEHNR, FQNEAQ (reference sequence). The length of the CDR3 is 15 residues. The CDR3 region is CASSLDPGANEKLFF. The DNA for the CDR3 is TGTGCCAGCAGCTTAGATCCCGGGGCTAATGAAAAACTGTTTTTT.